This T cell receptor beta chain stems from a study of T cell responses to AZD1222 COVID-19 vaccine. Study conclusions and caveats: Along spike, vaccine-associated CD4 TCRs were found throughout, with dominance at 160-218 and 743-854.

Clones were read by immunoSEQ multiplex PCR, and TCRdb kept only the in-frame ones, dropping some. The table lists over 110,000 clones, approximately 87% of them singletons, with approximately 1.8% in the top ten. The V and J ends lost 4 bases and 4 bases respectively, with 20 bases between them. The V gene's germline CDR1 is SGHRS and CDR2 YFSETQ. This CDR3 region has 16 residues. Details on this clone: Its cognate antigen is unknown.

The specimen comprised peripheral blood, sampled 28 days after the second AZD1222 dose. V is TRBV5-1 and J is TRBJ1-1; the D gene is possibly TRBD1 (5 bases). The receptor comes from an adult who received the AZD1222 COVID-19 vaccine. CDR3 nucleotides: TGCGCCAGCAGCCTGGCTTTTGGGGGTAAGAGCACTGAAGCTTTCTTT. This gives the protein CASSLAFGGKSTEAFF. The variable domain in full, completed from reference TRBV5-1 and TRBJ1-1, reads KAGVTQTPRYLIKTRGQQVTLSCSPISGHRSVSWYQQTPGQGLQFLFEYFSETQRNKGNFPGRFSGRQFSNSRSEMNVSTLELGDSALYLCASSLAFGGKSTEAFFGQGTRLTVV.